This T cell receptor (beta chain) stems from a study of OX40 agonist ivuxolimab in advanced cancers. Study background: It was ivuxolimab, an agonistic anti-OX40 (CD134) antibody, that patients were treated with.

The repertoire was sequenced with immunoSEQ multiplex PCR; TCRdb's copy has only in-frame clones and lacks some. The table shows tens of thousands of clones, with roughly 92% occurring only once. The V end was cut by 2 bases, the J end by 4 bases, with 9 bases between. Germline values: CDR1 SGHAT, CDR2 FQNNGV. The CDR3 totals 14 residues. Drawing of blood for sampling happened at baseline, at cycle 4 day 1, and at cycle 7 day 1. This TCR derives from an adult with an advanced solid tumor such as melanoma, head and neck, liver or kidney cancer. The chain uses TRBV11-2 and TRBJ2-1, with a possible D match to TRBD2 (5 bases). Sequenced here: CD4+ or CD8+ T cells sorted from blood, sampled in a trial of the OX40 agonist ivuxolimab. The CDR3 region is CASSLFSEYNEQFF. Written as DNA, the CDR3 is TGTGCCAGCAGCTTATTTAGCGAGTACAATGAGCAGTTCTTC.